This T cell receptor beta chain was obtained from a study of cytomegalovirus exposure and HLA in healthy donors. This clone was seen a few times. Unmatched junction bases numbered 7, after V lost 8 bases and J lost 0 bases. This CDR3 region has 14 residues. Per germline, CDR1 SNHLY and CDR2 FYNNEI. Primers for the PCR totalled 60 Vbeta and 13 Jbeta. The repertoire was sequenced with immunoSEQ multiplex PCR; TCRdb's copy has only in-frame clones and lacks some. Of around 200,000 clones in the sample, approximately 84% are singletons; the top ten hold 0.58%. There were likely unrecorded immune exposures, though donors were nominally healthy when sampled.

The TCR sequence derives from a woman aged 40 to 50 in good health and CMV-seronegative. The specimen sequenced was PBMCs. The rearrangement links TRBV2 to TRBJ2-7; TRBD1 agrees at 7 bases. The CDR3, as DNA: TGTGCCAGCGGGGGCCGGGACAGCTCCTACGAGCAGTACTTC. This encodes CASGGRDSSYEQYF.